This T cell receptor beta chain was retrieved from a study of post-analysis software for immune sequencing data. Study-level findings and limits: Five or six TRBV segments, TRBV5-6, TRBV5-1 and TRBV20-1 among them, were found more frequent in patients than controls.

The V and J ends lost 10 bases and 5 bases, in that order; junction bases with no gene match: 12. The germline V gene has CDR1 MNHNS and CDR2 SASEGT. The CDR3 is 14 residues long. Incorporated into the TCR beta cDNA libraries were unique molecular identifiers, which served to reduce PCR and sequencing biases. TCRdb itself ran the PCR reads through MiXCR, one entry per CDR3 protein. The sample lists about 820,000 distinct CDR3 sequences, roughly 50% occurring once. In regard to this clonotype: Its specificity is unknown.

Sequenced material: blood. The origin of this receptor is a girl aged 10-17 years with multiple sclerosis. The chain is built from TRBV6-1 and TRBJ2-5; 8 bases map to TRBD1. The CDR3 DNA is TGTGCCACAAACGTGCCCGGACAGGGTGAGACCCAGTACTTC. Translated, it gives CATNVPGQGETQYF.